Shown below are 18 T cell receptor beta chains from a single sample sequenced in a study of T cells in Graves' hyperthyroidism and ophthalmopathy. Authors of the study amplified TCR beta CDR3 regions from RNA transcripts. Carried out on the TCR CDR3, a first-round RT-PCR used the HTBI primer set. Each CDR3 protein is one row after TCRdb ran MiXCR on the multiplex PCR reads. The table records about 640,000 distinct CDR3 sequences, around 20% of them present only once. Sequenced input: blood. These receptors all stem from a man in his thirties or forties with Graves' ophthalmopathy.

This clonotype came up many times. The chain links TRBV24-1 to TRBJ1-2; TRBD1 matches at 8 bases. Per germline, CDR1 KGHDR and CDR2 SFDVKD. The CDR3 is made up of 13 amino acids. V trimming: 7 bases; J trimming: 8 bases; junction bases outside the gene matches: 8. The CDR3 protein is CATRMTGAPGYTF. The CDR3 coding sequence is TGTGCCACCAGGATGACAGGGGCTCCCGGCTACACCTTC.

The chain has TRBV7-9 and TRBJ2-6, with unresolved D. CDR1 and CDR2 (germline): SEHNR, FQNEAQ (reference sequence). This CDR3 is built from 16 residues. The ends were cut back, 5 bases at V and 0 bases at J, with 11 bases in the middle. The CDR3 nucleotides are TGTGCCAGCAGCCCAACCAGGAACTCTGGGGCCAACGTCCTGACTTTC. Its translation is CASSPTRNSGANVLTF.

This clonotype was detected a few times. The V gene is TRBV5-6, the J gene TRBJ2-1; D call uncertain. CDR3 size: 15 residues. V was trimmed by 1 base and J by 2 bases, leaving 10 bases between them. From germline, CDR1 is SGHDT and CDR2 YYEEEE. The CDR3 DNA is TGTGCCAGCAGCTTGATGGTTGCCCCCTACAATGAGCAGTTCTTC. This gives the protein CASSLMVAPYNEQFF.

This clonotype was found a few times. CDR3 loop: CSASAGGINSPLHF. In DNA, the CDR3 is TGCAGTGCTAGTGCAGGGGGAATTAATTCACCCCTCCACTTT. The chain combines TRBV20-1 with TRBJ1-6; 7 bases are a match to TRBD1. After removal of 3 bases from V and 6 bases from J, the junction contained 5 bases not matched to a gene. CDR3 length: 14 amino acids. Germline lookup yields CDR1 DFQATT and CDR2 SNEGSKA (reference sequence).

The chain carries TRBV5-1 and TRBJ2-3, with 9 bases aligning to TRBD2. The CDR3 is 15 amino acids. Germline V gene sequence: CDR1 SGHRS, CDR2 YFSETQ. Trimming at V came to 4 bases and at J to 5 bases, leaving 8 bases not matched to a gene. The CDR3, as DNA: TGCGCCAGCAGCGAGGGACTAGCCAAGGGAGATACGCAGTATTTT. Translating it yields CASSEGLAKGDTQYF.

The chain links TRBV2 to TRBJ2-7; 9 nucleotides line up with TRBD1. This CDR3 contains 14 residues. Germline loops: CDR1 SNHLY, CDR2 FYNNEI. With 8 bases clipped from V and 1 base from J, the junction kept 6 bases outside the gene matches. For the CDR3, the DNA is TGTGCCAGCCCGGGACAGGGACTATCCTACGAGCAGTACTTC. Its protein product is CASPGQGLSYEQYF.

J is TRBJ2-7 and V is TRBV20-1, with D unresolved. Germline-derived CDR1 and CDR2 are DFQATT and SNEGSKA (reference sequence). The CDR3 extends over 12 amino acids. V was cut by 3 bases and J by 3 bases, with 9 bases left in between. As DNA, the CDR3 is TGCAGTGCTAGTAGCACGAACTACGAGCAGTACTTC. This sequence encodes CSASSTNYEQYF.

This clonotype has just a few counts. The rearrangement uses TRBV5-1 and TRBJ2-2; D not resolved. Trimming left V 0 bases short and J 6 bases short, with 12 bases between. Per the germline V gene, CDR1 is SGHRS and CDR2 is YFSETQ. This CDR3 is built from 15 residues. This chain's CDR3 is CASSLGAQVAGELFF. The CDR3, as DNA: TGCGCCAGCAGCTTGGGGGCCCAGGTAGCCGGGGAGCTGTTTTTT.

As for this clonotype: A much larger clone sits a single nucleotide away, making a read error possible. This chain uses TRBV5-1 with TRBJ1-2, with 7 bases that match TRBD1. The CDR3 length is 15 residues. CDR1 and CDR2 (germline): SGHRS, YFSETQ. Trimming cost V 4 bases and J 0 bases; bases outside gene matches: 6. In DNA form, the CDR3 reads TGCGCCAGCAGCCCGGCACAGGGGACTAACTATGGCTACACCTTC. Translation gives CASSPAQGTNYGYTF.

This clonotype came up many times. This chain links TRBV28 with TRBJ2-1; D might be TRBD1 (6 bases). The V end was cut by 6 bases, the J end by 4 bases, with 19 bases between. In germline, CDR1 is MDHEN, CDR2 SYDVKM. This CDR3 spans 16 amino acids. The DNA of the CDR3 is TGTGCCAGCAGGCGGAGGTTGGGGGACACATACAATGAGCAGTTCTTC. Its translation: CASRRRLGDTYNEQFF.

This clonotype was picked up a small number of times. This sequence joins TRBV19 and TRBJ1-1; D might be TRBD1 (5 bases). The germline V gene has CDR1 LNHDA and CDR2 SQIVND (reference sequence). Trimming cost V 7 bases and J 11 bases, with 14 bases left between them. The CDR3 covers 11 residues. CDR3 loop: CASTTQGSAFF. Here the CDR3 DNA reads TGTGCCAGTACCACCCAGGGATCTGCTTTCTTT.

Only a few counts were recorded for this clonotype. The chain has TRBV28 and TRBJ2-7, with D hard to call. Deletions cut 7 bases from V and 0 bases from J, with 19 bases between. Germline assignment: CDR1 MDHEN and CDR2 SYDVKM. This CDR3 comprises 16 residues. CDR3 sequence: CASIPNRYSVSYEQYF. CDR3 coding DNA: TGTGCCAGCATTCCCAACCGGTACAGCGTCTCCTACGAGCAGTACTTC.

V and J are TRBV6-2 or TRBV6-3 and TRBJ1-2; D is possibly TRBD1 (6 bases). Per germline, CDR1 MNHEY and CDR2 SVGEGT. V shed 11 bases and J shed 2 bases, with 24 bases lying between them. The CDR3 length is 16 residues. CDR3 amino acids: CAGKSGQGYSNYGYTF. In nucleotides, the CDR3 is TGTGCCGGCAAGTCGGGACAAGGATACTCAAACTATGGCTACACCTTC.

This clonotype has at least ten counts. The chain uses TRBV2 and TRBJ2-7; D remains ambiguous. The CDR3 runs to 14 residues. V was pared by 2 bases and J by 3 bases, with 11 bases between. CDR1 and CDR2 from the germline V gene are SNHLY and FYNNEI. This CDR3 is CASSELQARYEQYF. As DNA, the CDR3 is TGTGCCAGCAGTGAACTCCAGGCCCGCTACGAGCAGTACTTC.

This clonotype has at least ten counts. The chain is built from TRBV11-2 and TRBJ2-3; no firm D call. From germline, CDR1 is SGHAT and CDR2 FQNNGV. The CDR3 consists of 14 residues. V lost 0 bases, J lost 3 bases, and 7 bases lay in between. DNA of the CDR3: TGTGCCAGCAGCTTAGATCGAAGGACAGATACGCAGTATTTT. Encoded protein: CASSLDRRTDTQYF. The whole variable domain, remainder taken from reference TRBV11-2 and TRBJ2-3, is EAGVAQSPRYKIIEKRQSVAFWCNPISGHATLYWYQQILGQGPKLLIQFQNNGVVDDSQLPKDRFSAERLKGVDSTLKIQPAKLEDSAVYLCASSLDRRTDTQYFGPGTRLTVL.

This clonotype was seen many times. The chain joins TRBV30 to TRBJ2-5; possibly TRBD2 for D (7 bases). The V gene's germline CDR1 is GTSNPN and CDR2 SVGIG (reference sequence). Trimming shortened V by 4 bases and J by 9 bases, and 21 bases separated the two germline ends. This CDR3 region has 14 residues. The DNA of the CDR3 is TGTGCCTGGATTGAGCGGCGCGGAGGGGGGGCCCAGTACTTC. It translates to CAWIERRGGGAQYF.

The rearrangement joins TRBV29-1 to TRBJ2-1, with 13 nucleotides matching TRBD2. The length of the CDR3 is 16 residues. V trimming: 6 bases; J trimming: 0 bases; junction bases outside the gene matches: 5. CDR1 and CDR2 from the germline V gene are SQVTM and ANQGSEA. CDR3 amino acids: CSVGLAGAHSYNEQFF. The CDR3 coding sequence is TGCAGCGTCGGACTAGCGGGAGCCCACTCCTACAATGAGCAGTTCTTC.

The gene calls are TRBV4-1 and TRBJ2-1; D gene unclear. CDR1 and CDR2 from the germline V gene are MGHRA and YSYEKL. Trimming pared 4 bases from V and 7 bases from J, leaving 11 bases between. The CDR3 totals 13 residues. The CDR3 here is CASSLPLRNEQFF. As DNA, the CDR3 is TGCGCCAGCAGCCTCCCTTTAAGGAATGAGCAGTTCTTC.